This record looks at one TCR beta chain sequence and its context. Sequencing used immunoSEQ multiplex PCR; TCRdb keeps in-frame clones, though not all of them. The sample has some 200,000 clones, 80% to 90% seen once. Germline V gene sequence: CDR1 MDHEN, CDR2 SYDVKM. There are 12 residues in the CDR3. Trimming removed 8 bases from V and 7 bases from J; junction bases left unmatched: 6. The data were obtained in a study of blood T cell repertoires in COVID-19. About the research overall: The analysed material was cDNA or gDNA that came from T cells, B-cell-depleted T cells, or PBMCs.

Sequenced input: peripheral blood. The gene calls are TRBV28 and TRBJ1-2; 8 nucleotides align to TRBD1. The receptor comes from a man in his forties or fifties with active or convalescent COVID-19. The CDR3 region has the DNA TGTGCCAGCTTCAGGGGGCTTGCTGGCTACACCTTC. Translating gives CASFRGLAGYTF.